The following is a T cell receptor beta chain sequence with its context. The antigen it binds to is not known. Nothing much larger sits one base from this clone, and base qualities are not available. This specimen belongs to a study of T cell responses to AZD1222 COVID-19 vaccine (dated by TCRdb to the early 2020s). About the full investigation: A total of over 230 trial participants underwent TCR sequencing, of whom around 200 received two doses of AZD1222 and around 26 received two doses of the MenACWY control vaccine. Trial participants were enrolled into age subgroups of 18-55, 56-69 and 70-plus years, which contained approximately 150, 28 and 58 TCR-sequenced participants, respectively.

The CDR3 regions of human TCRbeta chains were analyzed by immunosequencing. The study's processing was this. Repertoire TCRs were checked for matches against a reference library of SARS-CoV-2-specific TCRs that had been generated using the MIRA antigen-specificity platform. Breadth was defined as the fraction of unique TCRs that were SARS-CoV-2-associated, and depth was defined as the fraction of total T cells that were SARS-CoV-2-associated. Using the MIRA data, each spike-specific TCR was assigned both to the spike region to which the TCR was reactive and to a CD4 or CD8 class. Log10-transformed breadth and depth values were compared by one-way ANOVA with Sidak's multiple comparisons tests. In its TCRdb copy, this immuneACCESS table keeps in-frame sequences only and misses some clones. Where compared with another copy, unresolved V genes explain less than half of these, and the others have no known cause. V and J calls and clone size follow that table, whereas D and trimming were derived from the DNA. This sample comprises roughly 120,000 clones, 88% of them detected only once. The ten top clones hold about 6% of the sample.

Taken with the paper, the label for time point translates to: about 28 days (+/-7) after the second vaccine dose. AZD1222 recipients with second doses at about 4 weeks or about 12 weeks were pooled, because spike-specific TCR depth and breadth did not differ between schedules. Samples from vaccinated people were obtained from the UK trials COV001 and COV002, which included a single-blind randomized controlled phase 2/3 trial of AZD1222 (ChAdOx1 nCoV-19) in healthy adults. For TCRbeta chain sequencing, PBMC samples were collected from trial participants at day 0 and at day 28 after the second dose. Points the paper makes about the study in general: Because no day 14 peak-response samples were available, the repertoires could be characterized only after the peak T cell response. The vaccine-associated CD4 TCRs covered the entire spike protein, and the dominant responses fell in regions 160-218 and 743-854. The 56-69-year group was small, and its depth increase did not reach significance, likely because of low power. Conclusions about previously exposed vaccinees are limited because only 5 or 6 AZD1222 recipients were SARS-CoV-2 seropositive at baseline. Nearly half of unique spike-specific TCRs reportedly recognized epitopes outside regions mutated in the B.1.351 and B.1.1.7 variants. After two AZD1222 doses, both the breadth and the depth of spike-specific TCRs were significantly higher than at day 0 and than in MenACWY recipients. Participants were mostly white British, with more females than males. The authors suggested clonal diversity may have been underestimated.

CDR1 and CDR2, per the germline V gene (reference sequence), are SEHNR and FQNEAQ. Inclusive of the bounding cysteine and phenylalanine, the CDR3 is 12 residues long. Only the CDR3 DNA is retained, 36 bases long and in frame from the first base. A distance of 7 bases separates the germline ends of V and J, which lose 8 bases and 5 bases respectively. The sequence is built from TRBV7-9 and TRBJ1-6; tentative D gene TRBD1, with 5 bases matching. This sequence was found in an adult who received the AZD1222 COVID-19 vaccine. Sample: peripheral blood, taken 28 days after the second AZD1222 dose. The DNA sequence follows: TGTGCCAGCGGGGCGGATAATTCACCCCTCCACTTT. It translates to CASGADNSPLHF.